This entry lists 2 T cell receptor beta chains sequenced from one sample in a study of T cell changes during pregnancy in multiple sclerosis. Profiled with immunoSEQ multiplex PCR; TCRdb holds only in-frame clones, not every one. Counted here are approximately 50,000 clones, roughly nine tenths occurring once; the ten biggest clones make up 10%. Sequences were derived from CD8+ T cells from peripheral blood mononuclear cells, sampled after pregnancy. These receptors came from a female donor with multiple sclerosis, enrolled in a pregnancy study.

This clone was observed once. The chain carries TRBV19 and TRBJ1-4; possibly TRBD1 for D (6 bases). V was shortened by 7 bases and J by 8 bases, with 20 bases between the two germline ends. The length of the CDR3 is 15 residues. Germline assignment: CDR1 LNHDA and CDR2 SQIVND (reference sequence). For the CDR3, the DNA is TGTGCCAGTACTTCCTTGAACAGGGTAAAAGAAAAACTGTTTTTT. Its protein is CASTSLNRVKEKLFF.

The genes are TRBV7-6 and TRBJ2-1, with D possibly matching TRBD1 (6 bases). The ends were cut back, 5 bases at V and 9 bases at J, with 26 bases in the middle. Germline V gene data show CDR1 as SGHVS and CDR2 as FNYEAQ. The CDR3 loop spans 17 amino acids. As DNA, the CDR3 is TGTGCCAGCAGCCAAGAGACAGGAGCTACTTACGTGGTTGAGCAGTTCTTC. Translation gives CASSQETGATYVVEQFF.